A single T cell receptor (beta chain) is shown here with its context. TCRdb fed the RT-PCR reads into MiXCR, producing one record per CDR3 protein. The sample consists of more than 550,000 distinct CDR3 sequences, 14% of them appearing once. Per the germline V gene, CDR1 is KGHSH and CDR2 is LQKENI. Trimming at V came to 3 bases and at J to 0 bases, leaving 5 bases not matched to a gene. CDR3 length equals 16 residues. Sample: memory CD4+ T cells from blood. The clonotype originates from a female donor in good health, serving as a healthy control. The V and J genes are TRBV18 and TRBJ2-1; 7 bases agree with TRBD1. CDR3: CASSPPGTVSYNEQFF. DNA of the CDR3: TGTGCCAGCTCACCGCCCGGGACAGTCTCCTACAATGAGCAGTTCTTC.